This TCR beta chain is drawn from a study of blood T cell repertoires in COVID-19. Study details: Whether acute or convalescent, the COVID-19 samples came from the United States, Italy and Spain. T cells, B-cell-depleted T cells, or PBMCs provided the cDNA or gDNA that served as material.

One Seattle source followed patients from active infection through their disease course. Authors' processing steps: Reference gene primers were amplified, and this amplification served to estimate nucleated cell counts. The assay was immunoSEQ multiplex PCR, and TCRdb's table has in-frame clones only and misses some. The V and J calls and clone size were taken over from that table, and D and trimming were inferred from the DNA. The data show roughly 290,000 clones, under 85% seen once. Germline V CDR1 and CDR2: MDHEN, SYDVKM. The CDR3 consists of 14 residues. V lost 2 bases to trimming and J lost 8 bases; unmatched junction nucleotides: 7.

Sequenced: peripheral blood. The chain carries TRBV28 and TRBJ1-2; 8 bases align to TRBD1. The origin of this receptor is a human donor with COVID-19, enrolled during active disease. The donor label of this sample is uncertain. DNA for the CDR3: TGTGCCAGCAGTTTAGGTGGACAGGGTTGGGGCTACACCTTC. Its translation: CASSLGGQGWGYTF.